This TCR beta chain came from a study of T cell clones after liver transplantation (dated by TCRdb to the late 2010s). Regarding the complete study: ITN030ST, the source of the samples, was a randomized trial that attempted immunosuppression withdrawal within 2 years of liver transplantation. Donor-reactive T cell clones were identified by TCRbeta sequencing following a pre-transplant mixed lymphocyte reaction and were subsequently tracked in post-transplant blood. As an antigen-independent comparator for donor-reactive sequences, third party-reactive TCRbeta sequences were also identified from pre-transplant MLRs. Three of the eight recipients were HCV-positive; the others were transplanted for non-autoimmune, non-viral indications. Until randomization at 12-24 months post-transplant, subjects were given standard immunosuppression, with no induction therapy. Tolerance meant complete immunosuppression withdrawal for at least one year without liver enzymes rising beyond twice the upper limit of normal. Blood samples were collected pre-transplant, then pre-randomization ahead of withdrawal, and finally post-randomization once withdrawal had either been completed or failed. Of the 8 liver transplant recipients making up the studied cohort, 3 were classified as tolerant and 5 as non-tolerant. General study outcomes and caveats: Because of small, heterogeneous patient numbers and non-standardized post-transplant time points, the conclusions were only preliminary. Without allograft tissue specimens, donor-reactive T cells may have migrated into the graft rather than being deleted. Circulating donor-reactive CD4 TCRbeta sequences fell significantly post-transplant in 5 of 8 subjects, irrespective of tolerance or HCV status. Once repertoire turnover was taken into account, donor-reactive detection showed a significant reduction for CD4 in 7 of 8 subjects and for CD8 in 8 of 8. Donor-reactive sequences declined more than third party-reactive ones, suggesting partial antigen-specific deletion unrelated to withdrawal success. In two subjects, low numbers of available donor cells limited the measurable donor-reactive repertoire.

Frozen genomic DNA underwent high-throughput TCRbeta CDR3 sequencing by immunoSEQ, including PCR amplification, mapping, bias correction and internal controls. Concerning the study's data processing: Only productive rearrangements were retained, and each unique TCRbeta sequence was defined by its CDR3 nucleotide sequence together with its V and J gene. A sequence counted as donor-reactive only if the sequence showed at least 5-fold expansion in CFSE-low cells compared with unstimulated pre-transplant cells and had a frequency of at least 0.01%. Minimum frequency thresholds were set for each subject based on the unstimulated sample with the lowest template count, ensuring at least 90% detection power. Jensen-Shannon divergence between the top 1000 TCRbeta sequences after and before transplant was used to measure repertoire turnover. Two-sided Fisher's exact tests were used to test for changes in how often donor-reactive sequences were detected. TCRdb mirrors the immuneACCESS table, restricted to in-frame sequences. Some clones are absent from its copies; in checked studies, under half trace to an unresolved V gene, and the reason for the others is unknown. The V and J calls and the clone size are those of that table, but D and trimming were determined from the DNA. The sample table records more than 70,000 clones; 70% to 90% of these occur just once. Less than 3.5% of the sample goes to the ten largest clones.

Unstimulated PBMCs, after thawing, were stained for CD3, CD4 and CD8 and then FACS-sorted into CD3+CD4+ and CD3+CD8+ populations. All 8 studied subjects were randomized to immunosuppression withdrawal. The Qiagen DNeasy Blood and Tissue Kit was used for isolation of genomic DNA. This clone was seen just once. Its antigen is unknown. One base away there is no much larger clone; base qualities are not given. This clonotype was sampled from a human patient who received a liver transplant. A transplant means some T cells may be of graft donor rather than patient origin. The specimen was CD4+ T cells from blood, collected at the 22-month timepoint.

At the DNA level, the sequence is TGTGCCAGCAGCCCCGTGGCAGGGGGCGGCGGCACAGATACGCAGTATTTT. Translated, this is CASSPVAGGGGTDTQYF. The receptor chain draws on TRBV5-4 and TRBJ2-3; TRBD1 aligns with 8 central bases. Ends trimmed: V by 4 bases, J by 1 base; bases unmatched to a gene: 11. The germline V gene encodes CDR1 SGHNT and CDR2 YYREEE (reference sequence). The CDR3 numbers 17 residues from cysteine through phenylalanine. Only the CDR3 portion is preserved as DNA: 51 bases, with reading frame beginning at the first base.